This T cell receptor (beta chain) appears in the sequencing data of a study of cytomegalovirus exposure and HLA in healthy donors. Findings of the study overall: According to a subsequent analysis, TCR clusters identified in the first cohort showed a tendency to co-occur across the 120 or so validation repertoires.

Repertoires were generated with immunoSEQ multiplex PCR, while TCRdb's copy carries only in-frame clones and drops some. The sample consists of approximately 200,000 clones, 80% to 95% of them appearing once. V was pared by 3 bases and J by 0 bases, with 12 bases between. Germline V gives CDR1 LNHDA, CDR2 SQIVND (reference sequence). The CDR3 has 16 residues. These donors were members of the roughly 120-subject validation cohort, a group separate from the approximately 700-subject first cohort. A note on this clone: What it binds is not known.

This receptor was obtained from a woman aged 18-35 years in good health and CMV-seronegative. The rearrangement joins TRBV19 to TRBJ2-4; D gene uncertain. Sequenced sample: PBMCs. DNA of the CDR3: TGTGCCAGTAGTATTTCCGGAGATCTAGCCAAAAACATTCAGTACTTC. It specifies CASSISGDLAKNIQYF.